This T cell receptor (beta chain) was identified in a study of cytomegalovirus exposure and HLA in healthy donors. Study results and caveats: A few V segments could not be told apart, such as TRBV6-2 and TRBV6-3, and were left out. More than 15,000 TCR beta sequences were associated with HLA alleles at 0.05 false discovery rate in a later analysis.

In the PCR, 60 Vbeta and 13 Jbeta primers were used. The repertoire was sequenced with immunoSEQ multiplex PCR; TCRdb's copy has only in-frame clones and lacks some. Counted here are 85,000 to 120,000 clones, roughly 82% occurring once; the ten biggest clones make up more than 1.5%. A remark on this clone: What it binds is unknown.

Germline CDR1 and CDR2: SGHNT and YYREEE (reference sequence). Trimming removed 5 bases from V and 2 bases from J, with 20 bases in between. This CDR3 spans 17 amino acids. The chain employs TRBV5-4 and TRBJ2-1, with TRBD2 as a possible D gene (8 bases). This receptor was obtained from a man in his forties or fifties in good health and CMV-seronegative. Source material: PBMCs. The CDR3 protein is CASRDAGGQGAYNEQFF. The CDR3 bases are TGTGCCAGCAGAGATGCGGGGGGCCAGGGGGCCTACAATGAGCAGTTCTTC. The full variable domain, rest sourced from reference TRBV5-4 and TRBJ2-1, is ETGVTQSPTHLIKTRGQQVTLRCSSQSGHNTVSWYQQALGQGPQFIFQYYREEENGRGNFPPRFSGLQFPNYSSELNVNALELDDSALYLCASRDAGGQGAYNEQFFGPGTRLTVL.